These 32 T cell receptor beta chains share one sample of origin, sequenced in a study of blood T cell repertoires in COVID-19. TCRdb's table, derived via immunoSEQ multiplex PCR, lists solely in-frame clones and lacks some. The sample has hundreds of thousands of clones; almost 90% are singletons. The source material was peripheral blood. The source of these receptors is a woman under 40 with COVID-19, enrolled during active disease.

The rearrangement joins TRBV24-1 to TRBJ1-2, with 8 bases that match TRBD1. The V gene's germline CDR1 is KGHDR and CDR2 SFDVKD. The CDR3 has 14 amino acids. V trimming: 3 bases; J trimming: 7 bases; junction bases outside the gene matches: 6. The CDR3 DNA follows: TGTGCCACCAGTGATACCGGGACAGGAGGTGGCTACACCTTC. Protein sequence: CATSDTGTGGGYTF.

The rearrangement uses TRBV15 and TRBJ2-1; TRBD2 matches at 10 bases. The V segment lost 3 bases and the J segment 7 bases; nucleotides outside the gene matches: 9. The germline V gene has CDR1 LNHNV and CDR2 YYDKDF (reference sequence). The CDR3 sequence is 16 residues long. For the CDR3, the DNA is TGTGCCACCAGCAGCGTCTCTAGCGGGAGCCGGAATGAGCAGTTCTTC. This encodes CATSSVSSGSRNEQFF.

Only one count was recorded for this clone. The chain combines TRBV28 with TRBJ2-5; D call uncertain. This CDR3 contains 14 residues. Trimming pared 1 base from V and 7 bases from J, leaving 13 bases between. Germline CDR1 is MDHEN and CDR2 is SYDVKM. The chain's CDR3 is CASSLSGPSGTQYF. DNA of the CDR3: TGTGCCAGCAGTTTATCGGGTCCGTCTGGGACCCAGTACTTC.

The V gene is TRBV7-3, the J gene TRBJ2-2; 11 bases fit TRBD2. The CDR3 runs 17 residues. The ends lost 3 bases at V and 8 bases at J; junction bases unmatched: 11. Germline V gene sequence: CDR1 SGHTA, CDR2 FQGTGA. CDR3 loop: CASSFGPTSGSSGELFF. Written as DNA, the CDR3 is TGTGCCAGCAGCTTCGGGCCCACTAGCGGGAGTTCGGGGGAGCTGTTTTTT.

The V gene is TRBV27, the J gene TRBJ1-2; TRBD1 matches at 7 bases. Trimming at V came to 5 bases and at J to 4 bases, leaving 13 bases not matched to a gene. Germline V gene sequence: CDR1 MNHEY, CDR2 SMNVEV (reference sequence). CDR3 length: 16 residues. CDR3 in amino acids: CASSLRGTQVGYGYTF. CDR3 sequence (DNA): TGTGCCAGCAGTCTCAGGGGGACACAGGTCGGCTATGGCTACACCTTC.

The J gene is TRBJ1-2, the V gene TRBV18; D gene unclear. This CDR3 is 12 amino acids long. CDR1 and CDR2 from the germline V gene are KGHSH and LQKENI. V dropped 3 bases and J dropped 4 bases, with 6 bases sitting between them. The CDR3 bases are TGTGCCAGCTCACCGTACACCTATGGCTACACCTTC. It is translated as CASSPYTYGYTF.

CDR3 bases: TGTGCCAGCAGTTACTCCGGGACAGCGTTTGAAGCTTTCTTT. Its protein is CASSYSGTAFEAFF. The chain combines TRBV6-5 with TRBJ1-1, with 7 bases identical to TRBD1. The CDR3 extends over 14 amino acids. Germline CDR1 is MNHEY and CDR2 is SVGAGI. The J segment lost 7 bases and the V segment lost 0 bases, leaving 5 bases of the junction unmatched.

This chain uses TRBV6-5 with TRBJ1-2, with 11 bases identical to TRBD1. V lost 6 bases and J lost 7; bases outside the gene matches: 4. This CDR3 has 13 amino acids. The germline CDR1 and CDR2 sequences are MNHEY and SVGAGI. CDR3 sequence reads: CASSRGQGAGYTF. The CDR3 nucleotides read TGTGCCAGCAGCCGAGGACAGGGGGCTGGCTACACCTTC.

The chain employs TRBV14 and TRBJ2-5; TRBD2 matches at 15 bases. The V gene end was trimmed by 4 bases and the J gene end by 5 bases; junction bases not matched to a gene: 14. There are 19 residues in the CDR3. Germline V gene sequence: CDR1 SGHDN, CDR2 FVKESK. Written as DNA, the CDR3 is TGTGCCAGCAGCCCCGCGGTTCGGACTAGCGGGAGGGCGGGGGAGACCCAGTACTTC. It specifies CASSPAVRTSGRAGETQYF.

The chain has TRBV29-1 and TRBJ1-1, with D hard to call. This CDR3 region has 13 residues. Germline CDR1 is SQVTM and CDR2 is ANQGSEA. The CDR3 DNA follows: TGCACCACCACCCCCGGGGTCGGCACTGAAGCTTTCTTT. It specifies CTTTPGVGTEAFF.

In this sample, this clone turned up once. The CDR3 protein is CASSIGEWYEQYF. The CDR3 nucleotides are TGTGCCAGTAGTATAGGCGAGTGGTACGAGCAGTACTTC. The rearrangement links TRBV19 to TRBJ2-7; no reliable D call. CDR1 LNHDA and CDR2 SQIVND come from the germline V gene (reference sequence). Between the trimmed V and J ends, which lost 1 base and 4 bases, there was a span of 8 bases. This CDR3 is built from 13 residues.

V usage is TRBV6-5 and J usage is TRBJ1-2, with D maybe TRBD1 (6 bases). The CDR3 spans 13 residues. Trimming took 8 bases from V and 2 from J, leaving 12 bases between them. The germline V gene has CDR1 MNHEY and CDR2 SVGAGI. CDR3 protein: CASGLGANYGYTF. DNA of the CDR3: TGTGCCAGCGGTCTGGGGGCGAACTATGGCTACACCTTC.

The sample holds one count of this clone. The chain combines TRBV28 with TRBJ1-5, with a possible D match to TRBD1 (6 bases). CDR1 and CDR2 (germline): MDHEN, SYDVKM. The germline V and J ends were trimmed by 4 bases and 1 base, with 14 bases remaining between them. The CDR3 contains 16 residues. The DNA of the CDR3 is TGTGCCAGCAGTTCTATGACAGGCCCAAGCAATCAGCCCCAGCATTTT. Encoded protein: CASSSMTGPSNQPQHF.

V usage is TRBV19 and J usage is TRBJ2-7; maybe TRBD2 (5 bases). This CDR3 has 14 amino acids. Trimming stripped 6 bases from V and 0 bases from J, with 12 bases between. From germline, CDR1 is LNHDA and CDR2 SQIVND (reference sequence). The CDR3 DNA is TGTGCCAGTAGGAGGGCAGGAGACTCCTACGAGCAGTACTTC. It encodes CASRRAGDSYEQYF.

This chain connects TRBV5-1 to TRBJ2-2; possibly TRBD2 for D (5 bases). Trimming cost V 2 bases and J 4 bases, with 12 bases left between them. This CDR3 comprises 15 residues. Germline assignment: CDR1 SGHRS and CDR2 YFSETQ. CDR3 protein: CASSLAVSGTGELFF. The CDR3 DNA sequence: TGCGCCAGCAGCTTAGCGGTTTCTGGCACCGGGGAGCTGTTTTTT.

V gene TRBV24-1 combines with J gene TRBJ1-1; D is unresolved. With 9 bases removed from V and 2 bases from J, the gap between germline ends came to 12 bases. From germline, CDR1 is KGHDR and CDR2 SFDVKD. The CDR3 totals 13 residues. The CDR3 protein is CATSDGLNTEAFF. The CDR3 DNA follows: TGTGCCACCTCCGACGGACTAAACACTGAAGCTTTCTTT.

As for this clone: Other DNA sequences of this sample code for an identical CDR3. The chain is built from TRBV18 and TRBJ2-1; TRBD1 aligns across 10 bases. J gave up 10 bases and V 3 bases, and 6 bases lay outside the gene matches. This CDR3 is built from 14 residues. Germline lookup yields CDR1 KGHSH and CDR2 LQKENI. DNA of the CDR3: TGTGCCAGCTCACCCGACAGGGGGCTTGGGGAGCAGTTCTTC. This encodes CASSPDRGLGEQFF.

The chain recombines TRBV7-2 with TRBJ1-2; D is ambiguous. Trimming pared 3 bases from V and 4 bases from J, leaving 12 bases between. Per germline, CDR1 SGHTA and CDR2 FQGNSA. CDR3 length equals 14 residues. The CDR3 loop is CASSFGPGTYGYTF. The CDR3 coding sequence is TGTGCCAGCAGCTTTGGACCGGGAACCTATGGCTACACCTTC.

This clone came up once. The CDR3 region has the DNA TGTGCCAGCAGCGGAGCCGGGACTAGCGGCTACGAGCAGTACTTC. Its protein product is CASSGAGTSGYEQYF. This chain joins TRBV5-4 and TRBJ2-7, with 11 positions matching TRBD2. CDR1 is SGHNT and CDR2 is YYREEE in the germline V gene (reference sequence). This CDR3 is 15 amino acids long. V gave up 4 bases and J gave up 3 bases; unmatched junction bases: 6.

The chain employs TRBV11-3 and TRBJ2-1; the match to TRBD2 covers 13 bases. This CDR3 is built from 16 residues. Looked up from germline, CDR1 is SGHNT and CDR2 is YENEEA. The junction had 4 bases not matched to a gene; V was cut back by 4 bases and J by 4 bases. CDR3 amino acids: CASSYGTSGIYNEQFF. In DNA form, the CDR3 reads TGTGCCAGCAGCTATGGGACTAGCGGGATTTACAATGAGCAGTTCTTC.

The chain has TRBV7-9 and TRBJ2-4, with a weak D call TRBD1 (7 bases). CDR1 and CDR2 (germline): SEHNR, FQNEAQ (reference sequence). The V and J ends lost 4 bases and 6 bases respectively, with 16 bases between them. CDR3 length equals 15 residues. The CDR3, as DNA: TGTGCCAGCAGCTCTACGGCGGGGACAGTAAACATTCAGTACTTC. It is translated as CASSSTAGTVNIQYF.

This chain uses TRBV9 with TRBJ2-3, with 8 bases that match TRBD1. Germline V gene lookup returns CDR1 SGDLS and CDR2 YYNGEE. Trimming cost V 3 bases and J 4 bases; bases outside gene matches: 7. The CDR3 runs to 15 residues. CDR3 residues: CASSAPGQGPDTQYF. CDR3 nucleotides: TGTGCCAGCAGCGCCCCAGGACAGGGCCCAGATACGCAGTATTTT.

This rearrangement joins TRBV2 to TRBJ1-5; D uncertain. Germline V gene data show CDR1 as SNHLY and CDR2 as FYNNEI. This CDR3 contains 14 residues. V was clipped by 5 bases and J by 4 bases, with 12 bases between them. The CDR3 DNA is TGTGCCAGCAGTTCCCGGGGAGAGAATCAGCCCCAGCATTTT. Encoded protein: CASSSRGENQPQHF.

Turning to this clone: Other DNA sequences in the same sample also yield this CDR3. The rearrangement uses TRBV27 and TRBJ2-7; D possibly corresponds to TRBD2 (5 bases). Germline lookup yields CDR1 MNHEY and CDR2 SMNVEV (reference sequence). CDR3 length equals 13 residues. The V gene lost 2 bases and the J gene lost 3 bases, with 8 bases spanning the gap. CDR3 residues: CASSLGSNYEQYF. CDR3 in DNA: TGTGCCAGCAGTTTAGGGAGTAACTACGAGCAGTACTTC.

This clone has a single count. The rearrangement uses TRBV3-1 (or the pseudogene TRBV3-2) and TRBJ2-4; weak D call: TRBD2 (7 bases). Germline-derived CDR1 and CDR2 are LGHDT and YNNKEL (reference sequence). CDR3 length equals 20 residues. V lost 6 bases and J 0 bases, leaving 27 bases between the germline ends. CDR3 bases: TGTGCCAGCAGGGTCCGGGGGGCGACTTGCTACTCACTAGCCAAAAACATTCAGTACTTC. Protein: CASRVRGATCYSLAKNIQYF.

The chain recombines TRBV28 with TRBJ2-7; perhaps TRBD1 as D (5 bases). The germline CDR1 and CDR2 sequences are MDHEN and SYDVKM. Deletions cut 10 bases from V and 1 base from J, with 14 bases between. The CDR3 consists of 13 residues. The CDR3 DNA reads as TGTGCCACCGAGACCAGGGCGTCCTACGAGCAGTACTTC. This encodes CATETRASYEQYF.

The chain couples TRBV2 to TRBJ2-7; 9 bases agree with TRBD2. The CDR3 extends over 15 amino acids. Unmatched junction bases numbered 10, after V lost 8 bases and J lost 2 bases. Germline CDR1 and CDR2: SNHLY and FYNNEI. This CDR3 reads CASAPGAGGPYEQYF. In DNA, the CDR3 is TGTGCCAGCGCCCCCGGGGCGGGAGGGCCCTACGAGCAGTACTTC.

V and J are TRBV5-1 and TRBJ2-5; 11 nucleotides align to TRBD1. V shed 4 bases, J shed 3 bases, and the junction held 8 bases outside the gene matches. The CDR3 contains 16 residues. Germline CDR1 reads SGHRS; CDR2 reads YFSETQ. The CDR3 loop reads CASSGSGDRGKETQYF. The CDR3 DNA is TGCGCCAGCAGCGGATCCGGGGACAGGGGGAAAGAGACCCAGTACTTC.

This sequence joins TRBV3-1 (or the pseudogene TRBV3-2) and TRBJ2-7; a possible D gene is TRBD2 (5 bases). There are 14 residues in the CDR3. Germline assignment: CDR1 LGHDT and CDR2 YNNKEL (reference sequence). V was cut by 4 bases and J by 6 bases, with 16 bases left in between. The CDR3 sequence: CASSRSPWEPEQYF. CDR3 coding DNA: TGTGCCAGCAGCCGTTCCCCTTGGGAGCCCGAGCAGTACTTC.

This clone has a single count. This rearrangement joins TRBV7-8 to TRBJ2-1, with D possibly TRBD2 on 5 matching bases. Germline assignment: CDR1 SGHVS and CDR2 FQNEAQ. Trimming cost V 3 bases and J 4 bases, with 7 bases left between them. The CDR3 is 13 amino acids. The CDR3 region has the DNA TGTGCCAGCAGCTTCCAGCGGTACAATGAGCAGTTCTTC. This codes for CASSFQRYNEQFF.

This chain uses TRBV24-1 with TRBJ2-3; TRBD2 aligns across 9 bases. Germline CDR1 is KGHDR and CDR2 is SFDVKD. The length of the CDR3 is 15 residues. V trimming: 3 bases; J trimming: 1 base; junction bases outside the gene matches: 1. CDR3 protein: CATSDVAGGTDTQYF. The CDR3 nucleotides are TGTGCCACCAGTGATGTAGCGGGAGGCACAGATACGCAGTATTTT.

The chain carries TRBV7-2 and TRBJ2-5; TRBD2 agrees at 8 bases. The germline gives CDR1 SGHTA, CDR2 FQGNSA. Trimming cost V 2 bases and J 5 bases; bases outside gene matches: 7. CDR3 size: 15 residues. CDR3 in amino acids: CASSLREGLEETQYF. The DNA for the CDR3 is TGTGCCAGCAGCTTACGGGAGGGCCTAGAGGAGACCCAGTACTTC.